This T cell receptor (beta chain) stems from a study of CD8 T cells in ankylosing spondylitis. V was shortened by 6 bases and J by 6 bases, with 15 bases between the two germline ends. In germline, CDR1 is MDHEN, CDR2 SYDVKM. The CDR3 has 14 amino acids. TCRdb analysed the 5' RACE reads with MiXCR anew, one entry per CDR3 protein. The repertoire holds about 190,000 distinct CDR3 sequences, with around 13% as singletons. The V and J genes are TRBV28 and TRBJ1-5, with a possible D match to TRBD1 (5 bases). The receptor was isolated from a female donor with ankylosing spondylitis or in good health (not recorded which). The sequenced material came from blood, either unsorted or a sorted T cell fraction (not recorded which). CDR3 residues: CASRGGGVVQPQHF. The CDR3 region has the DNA TGTGCCAGCAGGGGTGGGGGGGTGGTTCAGCCCCAGCATTTT.